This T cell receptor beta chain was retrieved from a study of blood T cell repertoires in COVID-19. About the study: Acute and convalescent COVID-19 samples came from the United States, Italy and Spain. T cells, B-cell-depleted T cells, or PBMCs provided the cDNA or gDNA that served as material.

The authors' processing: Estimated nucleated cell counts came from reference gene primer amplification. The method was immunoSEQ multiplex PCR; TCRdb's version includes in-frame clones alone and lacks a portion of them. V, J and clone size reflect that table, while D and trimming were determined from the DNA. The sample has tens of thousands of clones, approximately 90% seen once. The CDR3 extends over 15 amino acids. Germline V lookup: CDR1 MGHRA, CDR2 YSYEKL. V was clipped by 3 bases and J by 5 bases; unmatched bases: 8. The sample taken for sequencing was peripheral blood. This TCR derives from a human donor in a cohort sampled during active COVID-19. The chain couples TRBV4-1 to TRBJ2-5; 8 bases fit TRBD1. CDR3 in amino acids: CASSHRQGKGETQYF. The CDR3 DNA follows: TGCGCCAGCAGCCACAGACAGGGGAAGGGGGAGACCCAGTACTTC.